Listed below are T cell receptor beta chains from one sample, sequenced in a study of cytomegalovirus exposure and HLA in healthy donors. Generated by immunoSEQ multiplex PCR, the TCRdb table keeps only in-frame clones and is missing some. Of 150,000 to 200,000 clones in the sample, 65% to 70% were seen once. Input material: PBMCs. The receptors here all came from a man younger than 40 in good health and CMV-seropositive. Each CDR3 is given with its conserved first and last residue. A D gene is named only where the DNA matches it firmly. Part of the rows lack a size; the others show once, few, many or a class for expanded clones.

j_gene	v_gene	abundance	d_gene	CDR3aa	CDR3nt
TRBJ2-7	TRBV2	few	TRBD1	CASSGSQGKVYEQYF	TGTGCCAGCAGTGGGTCACAGGGGAAAGTCTACGAGCAGTACTTC
TRBJ2-3	TRBV5-4	-	-	CASSLTSSTDTQYF	TGTGCCAGCAGCTTGACTAGCAGCACAGATACGCAGTATTTT
TRBJ2-3	TRBV30	-	TRBD2	CAWSVPGTSGRGTDTQYF	TGTGCCTGGAGTGTTCCCGGGACTAGCGGGAGGGGCACAGATACGCAGTATTTT
TRBJ2-1	TRBV7-9	-	-	CASSLQAGEQFF	TGTGCCAGCAGCTTACAGGCCGGCGAGCAGTTCTTC
TRBJ2-5	TRBV5-1	few	TRBD1	CASSWGGQGGTETQYF	TGCGCCAGCAGCTGGGGAGGACAGGGGGGGACGGAGACCCAGTACTTC
TRBJ1-1	TRBV10-3	-	TRBD1	CAISDRTGGSEAFF	TGTGCCATCAGTGACAGGACAGGGGGATCTGAAGCTTTCTTT
TRBJ1-2	TRBV7-6	few	TRBD1	CASSQTGGYGYTF	TGTGCCAGCAGTCAAACAGGGGGCTATGGCTACACCTTC
TRBJ2-7	TRBV2	-	TRBD1	CASRGDRTHEQYF	TGTGCCAGCAGGGGGGACAGGACCCACGAGCAGTACTTC
TRBJ2-3	TRBV4-1	-	TRBD1	CASSQEVLRGTARDTQYF	TGCGCCAGCAGCCAAGAGGTATTAAGAGGGACAGCCAGAGATACGCAGTATTTT
TRBJ2-1	TRBV27	-	TRBD2	CASSTTGTSSYNEQFF	TGTGCCAGCAGTACCACCGGGACTAGCTCCTACAATGAGCAGTTCTTC
TRBJ1-2	TRBV28	-	-	CASSPGGYGYTF	TGTGCCAGCAGTCCGGGGGGGTATGGCTACACCTTC
TRBJ1-4	TRBV6-1	-	-	CASSEARRGLNFLITNEKLFF	TGTGCCAGCAGTGAAGCGAGAAGGGGACTAAACTTCCTCATAACTAATGAAAAACTGTTTTTT
TRBJ2-7	TRBV9	few	-	CASSSRDSMNEQYF	TGTGCCAGCAGCAGCCGGGACTCTATGAACGAGCAGTACTTC
TRBJ1-1	TRBV4-1	-	TRBD1	CASSQEGAVTEAFF	TGCGCCAGCAGCCAGGAGGGGGCGGTCACTGAAGCTTTCTTT
TRBJ2-3	TRBV7-3	-	-	CASSFMEEDTQYF	TGTGCCAGCAGCTTTATGGAGGAAGATACGCAGTATTTT
TRBJ2-5	TRBV25-1	-	TRBD1	CASRGTDQETQYF	TGTGCCAGCAGAGGGACAGACCAAGAGACCCAGTACTTC
TRBJ1-2	TRBV28	-	-	CASSESGRGYGYTF	TGTGCCAGCAGTGAAAGTGGCAGGGGCTATGGCTACACCTTC
TRBJ1-2	TRBV6-5	-	-	CASSYGPVAGYTF	TGTGCCAGCAGTTATGGCCCCGTGGCAGGCTACACCTTC
TRBJ2-1	TRBV5-1	-	TRBD2	CASSLEGSGGPNEQFF	TGCGCCAGCAGCTTGGAAGGTAGCGGGGGGCCCAATGAGCAGTTCTTC
TRBJ1-2	TRBV4-1	-	-	CASSQDLGSPNYGYTF	TGCGCCAGCAGCCAAGATCTAGGCAGCCCCAACTATGGCTACACCTTC
TRBJ2-7	TRBV6-5	once	-	CATSSGQIDGLQYF	TGTGCCACCTCCAGTGGGCAGATCGACGGATTACAGTACTTC
TRBJ2-7	TRBV19	-	TRBD1	CASSIGTGSSYEQYF	TGTGCCAGTAGTATTGGGACAGGGAGCTCCTACGAGCAGTACTTC
TRBJ2-5	TRBV11-3	few	-	CASSSLTAGTQYF	TGTGCCAGCAGCTCTCTCACGGCGGGGACCCAGTACTTC
TRBJ2-7	TRBV25-1	-	TRBD2	CASSEDRVAGVSEQYF	TGTGCCAGCAGTGAAGATAGGGTAGCGGGAGTCTCAGAGCAGTACTTC
TRBJ1-5	TRBV4-1	-	-	CASSQEVSQPQHF	TGCGCCAGCAGCCAAGAGGTTAGTCAGCCCCAGCATTTT
TRBJ1-4	TRBV5-8	-	-	CASSSPVGELDEKLFF	TGTGCCAGCAGCTCGCCTGTCGGGGAGCTAGATGAAAAACTGTTTTTT
TRBJ2-1	TRBV30	few	-	CACGGYNEQFF	TGTGCCTGCGGGGGCTACAATGAGCAGTTCTTC
TRBJ2-1	TRBV6-5	-	-	CASSYRRSDYNEQFF	TGTGCCAGCAGTTATAGGCGGAGCGACTACAATGAGCAGTTCTTC
TRBJ2-5	TRBV5-4	-	-	CASSLESPGAQYF	TGTGCCAGCAGCTTGGAGTCCCCAGGCGCCCAGTACTTC
TRBJ1-3	TRBV6-5	-	-	CASTRDRGNTIYF	TGTGCCAGCACCCGAGACAGAGGAAACACCATATATTTT
TRBJ2-7	TRBV5-6	few	-	CASSLKQEKSF	TGTGCCAGCAGCTTGAAACAGGAGAAGAGCTTC
TRBJ1-2	TRBV19	-	-	CASSIGVVRGGYTF	TGTGCCAGTAGTATAGGCGTTGTGCGGGGTGGCTACACCTTC
TRBJ1-4	TRBV6-1	once	TRBD1	CASSAGQGSNEKLFF	TGTGCCAGCAGTGCGGGACAGGGTTCAAATGAAAAACTGTTTTTT
TRBJ1-2	TRBV19	-	-	CASSKKTRDLITINYGYTF	TGTGCCAGTAGTAAGAAAACAAGGGACTTGATTACCATTAACTATGGCTACACCTTC
TRBJ1-1	TRBV5-4	-	-	CASSGGQSRTEAFF	TGTGCCAGCAGCGGCGGACAGTCGCGGACTGAAGCTTTCTTT